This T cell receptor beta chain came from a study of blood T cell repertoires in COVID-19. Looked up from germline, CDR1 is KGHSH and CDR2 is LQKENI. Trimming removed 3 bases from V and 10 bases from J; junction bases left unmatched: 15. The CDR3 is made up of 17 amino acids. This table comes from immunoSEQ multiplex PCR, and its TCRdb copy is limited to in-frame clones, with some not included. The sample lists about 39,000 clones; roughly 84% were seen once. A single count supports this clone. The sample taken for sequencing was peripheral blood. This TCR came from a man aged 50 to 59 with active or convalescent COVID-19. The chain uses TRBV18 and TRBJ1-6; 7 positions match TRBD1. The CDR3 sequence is CASSPRPPDRAGSPLHF. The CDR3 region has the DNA TGTGCCAGCTCACCTCGGCCGCCTGACAGGGCAGGCTCACCCCTCCACTTT.